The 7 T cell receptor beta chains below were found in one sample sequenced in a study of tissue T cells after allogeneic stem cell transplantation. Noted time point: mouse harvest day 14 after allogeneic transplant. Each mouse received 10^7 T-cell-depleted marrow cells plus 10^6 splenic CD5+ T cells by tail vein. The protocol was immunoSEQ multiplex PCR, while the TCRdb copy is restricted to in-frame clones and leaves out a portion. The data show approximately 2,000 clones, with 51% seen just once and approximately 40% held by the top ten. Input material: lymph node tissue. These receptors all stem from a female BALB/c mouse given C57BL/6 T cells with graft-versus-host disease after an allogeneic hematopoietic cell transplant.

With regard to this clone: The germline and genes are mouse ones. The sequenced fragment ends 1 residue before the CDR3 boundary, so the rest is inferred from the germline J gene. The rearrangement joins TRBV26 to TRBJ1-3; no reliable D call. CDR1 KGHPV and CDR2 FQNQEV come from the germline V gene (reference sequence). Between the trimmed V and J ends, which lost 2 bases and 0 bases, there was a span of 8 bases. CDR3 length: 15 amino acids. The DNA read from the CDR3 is TGTGCCAGCAGTCTGGGAGGCCCTTCTGGAAATACGCTCTAT. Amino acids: CASSLGGPSGNTLY. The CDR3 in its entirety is CASSLGGPSGNTLYF.

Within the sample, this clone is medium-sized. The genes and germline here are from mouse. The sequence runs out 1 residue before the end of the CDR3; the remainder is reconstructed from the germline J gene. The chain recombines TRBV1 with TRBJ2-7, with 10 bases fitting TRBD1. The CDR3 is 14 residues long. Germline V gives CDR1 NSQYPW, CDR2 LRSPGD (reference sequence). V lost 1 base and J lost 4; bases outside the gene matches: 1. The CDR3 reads CTCSAGGQGYEQYF. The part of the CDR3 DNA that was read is TGCACCTGCAGTGCAGGGGGACAGGGGTATGAACAGTAC.

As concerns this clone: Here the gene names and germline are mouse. The CDR3: CTCSAQGRGERLFF. Incomplete CDR3 DNA: TGCACCTGCAGTGCACAGGGGAGGGGCGAAAGATTATTT. The chain employs TRBV1 and TRBJ1-4, with TRBD1 as a possible D gene (6 bases). The read finishes 1 residue shy of the CDR3 end, and the germline J gene is used to complete it. With 2 bases removed from V and 7 bases from J, the gap between germline ends came to 11 bases. The CDR3 is 14 residues long. Germline CDR1 is NSQYPW and CDR2 is LRSPGD (reference sequence).

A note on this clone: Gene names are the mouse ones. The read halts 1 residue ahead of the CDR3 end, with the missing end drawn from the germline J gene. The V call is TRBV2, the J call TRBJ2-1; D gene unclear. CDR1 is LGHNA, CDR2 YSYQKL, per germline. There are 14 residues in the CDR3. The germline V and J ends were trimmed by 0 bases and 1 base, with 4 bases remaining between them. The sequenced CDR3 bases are TGTGCCAGCAGCCAAGAGGGGAACTATGCTGAGCAGTTC. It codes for CASSQEGNYAEQF. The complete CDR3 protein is CASSQEGNYAEQFF.

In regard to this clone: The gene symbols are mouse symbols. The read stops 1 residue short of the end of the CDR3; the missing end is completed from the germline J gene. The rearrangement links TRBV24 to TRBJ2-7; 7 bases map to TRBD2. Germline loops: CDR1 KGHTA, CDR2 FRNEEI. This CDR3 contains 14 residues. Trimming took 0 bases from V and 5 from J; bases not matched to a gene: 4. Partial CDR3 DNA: TGTGCCAGCAGTCTGTATCTGGGGGAGGATGAACAGTAC. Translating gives CASSLYLGEDEQY. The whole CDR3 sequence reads CASSLYLGEDEQYF.

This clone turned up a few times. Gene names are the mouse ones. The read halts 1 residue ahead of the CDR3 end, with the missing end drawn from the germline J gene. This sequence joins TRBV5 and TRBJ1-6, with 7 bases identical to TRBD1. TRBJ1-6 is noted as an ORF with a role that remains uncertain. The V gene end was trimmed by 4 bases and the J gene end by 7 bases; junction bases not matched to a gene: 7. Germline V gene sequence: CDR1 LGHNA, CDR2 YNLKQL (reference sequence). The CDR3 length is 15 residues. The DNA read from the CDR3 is TGTGCCAGCAGCCTCACAGGGGCGGGGAATTCGCCCCTCTAC. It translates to CASSLTGAGNSPLY. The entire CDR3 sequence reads CASSLTGAGNSPLYF.

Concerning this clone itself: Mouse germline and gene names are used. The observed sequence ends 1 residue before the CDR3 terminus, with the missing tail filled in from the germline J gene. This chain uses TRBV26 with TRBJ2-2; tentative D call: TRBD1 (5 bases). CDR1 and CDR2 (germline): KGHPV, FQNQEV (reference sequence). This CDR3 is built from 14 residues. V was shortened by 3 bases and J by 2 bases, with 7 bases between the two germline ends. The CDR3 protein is CASSLEGNTGQLYF. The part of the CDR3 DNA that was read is TGTGCCAGCAGTCTAGAGGGGAACACCGGGCAGCTCTAC. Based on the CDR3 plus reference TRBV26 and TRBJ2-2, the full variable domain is NSKVIQTPRYLVKGQGQKAKMRCIPEKGHPVVFWYQQNKNNEFKFLINFQNQEVLQQIDMTEKRFSAECPSNSPCSLEIQSSEAGDSALYLCASSLEGNTGQLYFGEGSKLTVL.